This T cell receptor (beta chain) appears in the sequencing data of a study of blood T cell repertoires in COVID-19 (dated by TCRdb to between 2020 and 2021). Notes on the research overall: Samples covering the acute and convalescent phases of COVID-19 were provided by collaborators in the United States, Italy and Spain. The samples were drawn from the first 160 participants of the ongoing ImmuneRACE study and from 1,254 subjects provided by 6 global collaborators. Deeply sampled blood TCRbeta repertoires from subjects exposed to, actively infected with, or recovered from COVID-19 were included in the dataset. The repertoires were released in a freely available public database meant as a resource for research on the immune response to SARS-CoV-2. The material from the prospective study consisted of cDNA or gDNA derived from T cells, B-cell-depleted T cells, or PBMCs. Nearly every sample came with metadata listing a de-identified subject ID, COVID-19 status, age in years and sex. Where HLA class I and class II types were available, the types were taken from metadata supplied by the sample provider, not from assay-based typing. General conclusions and limits of the study: Clinical and demographic metadata were provided uncurated, with the amount varying by source and participant.

One collaborating source in Seattle enrolled patients during active infection and followed them longitudinally through the course of disease. Collaborating institutions collected whole blood in K2EDTA tubes following their own protocols. For TCRbeta analysis, collaborator samples were shipped as frozen whole blood, as isolated PBMCs, or as DNA extracted from either sample type. Trimming costs V 1 base and J 2 bases, and their ends lie 12 bases apart. The germline V gene yields SGHTA for CDR1 and FQGNSA for CDR2. The CDR3 runs 17 amino acids, cysteine and phenylalanine included. Only the CDR3 region is kept as DNA, spanning 51 bases read in frame from base 1. TCRbeta CDR3 regions were amplified from genomic DNA by means of the immunoSEQ Assay, a bias-controlled multiplex PCR. As for the authors' bioinformatics: The number of nucleated cells in each sample was estimated by amplification of reference gene primers within the assay. To quantify the absolute abundance of each unique TCRbeta CDR3 rearrangement, sequence reads were collapsed and filtered. Productive Simpson clonality was computed per sample as the square root of Simpson's diversity index over productive rearrangements. What TCRdb holds here is the immuneACCESS table cut down to in-frame rearrangements. Part of the clones is not present; checked against another copy, under half of the missing clones reflect an unresolved V gene, and the others are unexplained. V and J calls and clone size are as listed in that table; D and trimming were resolved from the DNA. The sample table lists 200,000 to 250,000 clones, around 86% of them with a count of one. The ten largest clones take up roughly 10% of the sample.

For this clone: Its antigen target is currently unknown. No much larger clone exists at a distance of one base, and base qualities are not known.

Sequenced sample: peripheral blood. The sequence derives from a woman in her 50s with COVID-19, enrolled during active disease. Recombination connected TRBV7-2 to TRBJ1-6, with no reliable assignment of the D segment. Here the CDR3 is given as CASSLEVRQAYNSPLHF. In nucleotides, the sequence is TGTGCCAGCAGCTTAGAGGTTCGCCAGGCCTATAATTCACCCCTCCACTTT.